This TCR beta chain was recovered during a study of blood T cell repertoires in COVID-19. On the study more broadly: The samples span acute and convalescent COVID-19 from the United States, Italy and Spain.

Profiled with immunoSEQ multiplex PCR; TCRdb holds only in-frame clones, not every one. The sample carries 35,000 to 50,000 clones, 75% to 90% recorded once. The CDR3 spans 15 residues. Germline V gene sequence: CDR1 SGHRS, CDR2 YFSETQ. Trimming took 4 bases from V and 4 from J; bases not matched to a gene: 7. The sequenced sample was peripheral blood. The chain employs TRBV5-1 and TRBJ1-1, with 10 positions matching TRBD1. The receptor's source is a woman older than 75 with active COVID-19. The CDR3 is CASSPPTGGITEAFF. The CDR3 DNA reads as TGCGCCAGCAGCCCCCCGACAGGGGGCATCACTGAAGCTTTCTTT.